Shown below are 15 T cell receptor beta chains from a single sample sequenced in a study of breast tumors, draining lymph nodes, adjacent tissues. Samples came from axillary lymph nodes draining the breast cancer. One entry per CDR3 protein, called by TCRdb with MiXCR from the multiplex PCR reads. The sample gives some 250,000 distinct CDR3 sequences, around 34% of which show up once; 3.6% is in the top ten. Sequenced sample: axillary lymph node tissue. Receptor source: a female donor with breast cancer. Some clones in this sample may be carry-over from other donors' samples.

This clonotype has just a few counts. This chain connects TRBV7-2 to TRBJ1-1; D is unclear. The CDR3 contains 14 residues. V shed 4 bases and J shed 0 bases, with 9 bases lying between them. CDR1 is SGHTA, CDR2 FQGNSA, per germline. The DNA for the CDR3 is TGTGCCAGCAGCTCATCCCGACTGAACACTGAAGCTTTCTTT. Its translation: CASSSSRLNTEAFF.

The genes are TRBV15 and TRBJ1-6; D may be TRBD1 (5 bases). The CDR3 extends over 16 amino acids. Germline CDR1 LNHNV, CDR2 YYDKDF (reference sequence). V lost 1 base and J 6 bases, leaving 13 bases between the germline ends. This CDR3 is CATSRGIGGGNSPLHF. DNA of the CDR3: TGTGCCACCAGCAGAGGGATTGGTGGGGGTAATTCACCCCTCCACTTT.

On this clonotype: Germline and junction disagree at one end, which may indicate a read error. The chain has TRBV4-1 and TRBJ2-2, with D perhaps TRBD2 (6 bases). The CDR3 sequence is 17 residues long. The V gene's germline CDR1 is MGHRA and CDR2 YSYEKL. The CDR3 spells CASSHRSGDGYTVELFF. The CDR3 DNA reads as TGCGCCAGCAGCCACAGGTCGGGGGATGGCTACACCGTGGAGCTGTTTTTT.

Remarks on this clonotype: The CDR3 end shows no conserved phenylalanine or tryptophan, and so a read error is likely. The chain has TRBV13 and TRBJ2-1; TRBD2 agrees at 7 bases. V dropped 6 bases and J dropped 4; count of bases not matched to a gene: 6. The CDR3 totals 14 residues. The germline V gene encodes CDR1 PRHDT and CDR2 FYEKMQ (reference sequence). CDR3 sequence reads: CASSLQAGYNEQFV. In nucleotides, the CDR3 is TGTGCCAGCAGTTTACAAGCGGGATACAATGAGCAGTTCGTC.

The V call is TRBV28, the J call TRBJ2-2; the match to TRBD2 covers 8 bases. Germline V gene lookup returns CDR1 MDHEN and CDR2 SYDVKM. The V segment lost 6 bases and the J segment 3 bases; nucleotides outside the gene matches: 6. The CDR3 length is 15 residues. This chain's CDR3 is CASRERGTYTGELFF. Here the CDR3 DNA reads TGTGCCAGCAGAGAGCGGGGGACCTACACCGGGGAGCTGTTTTTT. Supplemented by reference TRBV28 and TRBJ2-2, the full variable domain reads DVKVTQSSRYLVKRTGEKVFLECVQDMDHENMFWYRQDPGLGLRLIYFSYDVKMKEKGDIPEGYSVSREKKERFSLILESASTNQTSMYLCASRERGTYTGELFFGEGSRLTVL.

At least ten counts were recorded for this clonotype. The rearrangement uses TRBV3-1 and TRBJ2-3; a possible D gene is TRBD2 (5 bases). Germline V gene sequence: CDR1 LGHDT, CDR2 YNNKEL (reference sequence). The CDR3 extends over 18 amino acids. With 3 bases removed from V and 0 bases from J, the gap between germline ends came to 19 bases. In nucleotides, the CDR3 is TGTGCCAGCAGCCATCGTCACGGTTTGTGGGAGAGCACAGATACGCAGTATTTT. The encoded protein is CASSHRHGLWESTDTQYF.

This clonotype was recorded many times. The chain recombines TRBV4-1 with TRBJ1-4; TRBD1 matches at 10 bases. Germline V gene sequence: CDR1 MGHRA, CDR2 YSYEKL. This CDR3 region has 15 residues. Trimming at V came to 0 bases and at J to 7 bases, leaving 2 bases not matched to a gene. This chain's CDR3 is CASSQEGTGAEKLFF. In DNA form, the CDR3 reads TGCGCCAGCAGCCAAGAGGGGACAGGGGCTGAAAAACTGTTTTTT.

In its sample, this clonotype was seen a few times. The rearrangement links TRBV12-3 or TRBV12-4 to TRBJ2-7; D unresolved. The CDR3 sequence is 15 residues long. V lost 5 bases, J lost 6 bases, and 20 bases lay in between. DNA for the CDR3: TGTGCCAGCAGTCAAAACTTTATGGGGTTTCGCGAGCAGTACTTC. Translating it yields CASSQNFMGFREQYF.

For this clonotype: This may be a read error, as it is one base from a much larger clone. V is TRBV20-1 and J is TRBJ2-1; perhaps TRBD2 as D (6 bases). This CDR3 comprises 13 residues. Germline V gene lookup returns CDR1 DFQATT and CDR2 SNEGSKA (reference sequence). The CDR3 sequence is CSALEGLLNEQLF. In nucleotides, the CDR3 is TGCAGTGCCCTTGAGGGACTCCTCAATGAGCAGCTCTTC.

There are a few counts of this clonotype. Here the CDR3 DNA reads TGCAGTGCAGAGGGTCTGTTAGCCAAAAACATTCAGTACTTC. It is translated as CSAEGLLAKNIQYF. The V gene is TRBV20-1, the J gene TRBJ2-4; D is perhaps TRBD2 (5 bases). The germline V gene encodes CDR1 DFQATT and CDR2 SNEGSKA (reference sequence). V lost 6 bases and J 0 bases, leaving 12 bases between the germline ends. This CDR3 has 14 residues.

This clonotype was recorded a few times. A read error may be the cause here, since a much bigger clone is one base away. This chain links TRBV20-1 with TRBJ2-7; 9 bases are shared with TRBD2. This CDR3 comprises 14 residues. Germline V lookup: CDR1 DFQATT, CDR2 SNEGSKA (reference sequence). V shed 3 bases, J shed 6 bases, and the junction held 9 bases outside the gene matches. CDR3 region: CSARGSGRGSEQYF. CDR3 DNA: TGCAGTGCTAGGGGTAGCGGGAGAGGCTCCGAGCAGTACTTC.

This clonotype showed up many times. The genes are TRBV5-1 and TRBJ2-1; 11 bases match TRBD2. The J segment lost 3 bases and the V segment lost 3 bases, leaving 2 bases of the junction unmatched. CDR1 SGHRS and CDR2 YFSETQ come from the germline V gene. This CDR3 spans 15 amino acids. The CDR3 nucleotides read TGCGCCAGCAGCTCCGGGACTAGCGGCTACAATGAGCAGTTCTTC. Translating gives CASSSGTSGYNEQFF.

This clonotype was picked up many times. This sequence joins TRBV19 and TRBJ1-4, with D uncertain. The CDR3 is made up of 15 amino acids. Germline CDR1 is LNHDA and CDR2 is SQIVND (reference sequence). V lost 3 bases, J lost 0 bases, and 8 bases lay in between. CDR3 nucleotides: TGTGCCAGTAGTATCGAGAAAGCAACTAATGAAAAACTGTTTTTT. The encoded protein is CASSIEKATNEKLFF.

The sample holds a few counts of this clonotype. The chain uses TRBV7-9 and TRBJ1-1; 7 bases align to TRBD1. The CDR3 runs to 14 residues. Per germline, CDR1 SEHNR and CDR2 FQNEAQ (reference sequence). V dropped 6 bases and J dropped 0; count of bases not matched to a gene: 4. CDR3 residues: CASSQGDLNTEAFF. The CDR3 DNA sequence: TGTGCCAGCAGTCAGGGGGACTTGAACACTGAAGCTTTCTTT.

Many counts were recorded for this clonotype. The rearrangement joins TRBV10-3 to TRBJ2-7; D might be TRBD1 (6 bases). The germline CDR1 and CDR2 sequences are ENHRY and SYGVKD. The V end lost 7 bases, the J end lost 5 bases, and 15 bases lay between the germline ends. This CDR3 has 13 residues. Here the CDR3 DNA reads TGTGCCATCAACCCGAACAGGGTTCACGAGCAGTACTTC. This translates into CAINPNRVHEQYF.